The present entry profiles one TCR beta chain with its context. This sample is drawn from a study of tumor-infiltrating lymphocytes in localized non-small cell lung cancer. CDR3 length: 13 amino acids. Germline V gives CDR1 LNHDA, CDR2 SQIVND (reference sequence). The assay was immunoSEQ multiplex PCR, and TCRdb's table has in-frame clones only and misses some. The sample has approximately 7,200 clones, about 57% seen once. The rearrangement uses TRBV19 and TRBJ2-5; a possible D gene is TRBD2 (7 bases). Gene TRBJ2-7 matches the end of the DNA better, so the J call may be wrong. The receptor comes from a human donor with non-small cell lung cancer. The material sequenced was lung tumor tissue. CDR3 protein: CASIGGDNYEQYF. The CDR3 bases are TGTGCCAGTATTGGGGGGGACAACTACGAGCAGTACTTC.